The source of this T cell receptor beta chain is a study of cytomegalovirus exposure and HLA in healthy donors. Nominally healthy donors were sampled, though unrecorded immune exposures were likely. PCR amplification relied on 60 Vbeta primers (plus 13 Jbeta primers). The method was immunoSEQ multiplex PCR; TCRdb's version includes in-frame clones alone and lacks a portion of them. The table shows around 150,000 clones, with 66% occurring only once. Looked up from germline, CDR1 is LGHNA and CDR2 is YNFKEQ. The CDR3 is 15 amino acids. Trimming at V came to 0 bases and at J to 7 bases, leaving 5 bases not matched to a gene.

The chain carries TRBV4-2 and TRBJ2-1, with 8 bases aligning to TRBD2. Sequenced: PBMCs. The sequence came from a woman aged 55-70 years in good health and CMV-seronegative. The CDR3: CASSQEGTSTNEQFF. CDR3 DNA: TGTGCCAGCAGCCAAGAAGGGACTAGTACAAATGAGCAGTTCTTC.